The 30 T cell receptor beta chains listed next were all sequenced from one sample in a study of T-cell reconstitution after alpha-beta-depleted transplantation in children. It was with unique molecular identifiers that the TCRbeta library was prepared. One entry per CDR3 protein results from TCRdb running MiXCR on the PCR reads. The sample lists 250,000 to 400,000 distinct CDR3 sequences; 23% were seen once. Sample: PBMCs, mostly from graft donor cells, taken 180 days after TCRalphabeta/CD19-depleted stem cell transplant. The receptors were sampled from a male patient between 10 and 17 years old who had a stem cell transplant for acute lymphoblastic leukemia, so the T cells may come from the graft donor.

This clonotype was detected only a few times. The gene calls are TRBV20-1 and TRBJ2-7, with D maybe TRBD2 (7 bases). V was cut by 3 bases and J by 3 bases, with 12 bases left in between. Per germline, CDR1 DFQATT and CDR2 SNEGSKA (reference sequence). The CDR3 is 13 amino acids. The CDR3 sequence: CSASLGGGYEQYF. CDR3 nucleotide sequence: TGCAGTGCTAGTCTAGGGGGGGGCTACGAGCAGTACTTC.

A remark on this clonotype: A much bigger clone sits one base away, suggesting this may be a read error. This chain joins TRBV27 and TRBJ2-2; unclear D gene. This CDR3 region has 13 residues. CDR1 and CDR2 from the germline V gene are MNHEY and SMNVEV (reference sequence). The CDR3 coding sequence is TGTGCCAGCAGTTTGTTAGGCACCAGGGAGCTGTTTTTT. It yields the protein CASSLLGTRELFF.

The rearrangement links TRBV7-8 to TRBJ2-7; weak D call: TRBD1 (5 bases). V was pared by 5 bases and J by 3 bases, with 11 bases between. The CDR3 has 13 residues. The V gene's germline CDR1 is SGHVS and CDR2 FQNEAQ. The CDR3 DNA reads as TGTGCCAGCAGCGAAGACAGAGGCTACGAGCAGTACTTC. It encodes CASSEDRGYEQYF. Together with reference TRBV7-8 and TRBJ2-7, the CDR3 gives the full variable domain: GAGVSQSPRYKVAKRGQDVALRCDPISGHVSLFWYQQALGQGPEFLTYFQNEAQLDKSGLPSDRFFAERPEGSVSTLKIQRTQQEDSAVYLCASSEDRGYEQYFGPGTRLTVT.

The CDR3 is CASGMTGPGTSGRLETQYF. DNA of the CDR3: TGTGCTAGTGGGATGACAGGCCCCGGGACTAGCGGGAGGCTAGAGACCCAGTACTTC. The V and J genes are TRBV12-5 and TRBJ2-5, with TRBD2 matching over 15 bases. The CDR3 extends over 19 amino acids. Germline V gene lookup returns CDR1 LGHNT and CDR2 FRNRAP. The V gene end was trimmed by 6 bases and the J gene end by 4 bases; junction bases not matched to a gene: 15.

Written as DNA, the CDR3 is TGCGCCAGCAGCTTGGCGGGATCCTATGGCTACACCTTC. This gives the protein CASSLAGSYGYTF. The V gene is TRBV5-1, the J gene TRBJ1-2; D unclear. The V and J ends lost 0 bases and 4 bases respectively, with 7 bases between them. This CDR3 comprises 13 residues. Germline V gene lookup returns CDR1 SGHRS and CDR2 YFSETQ.

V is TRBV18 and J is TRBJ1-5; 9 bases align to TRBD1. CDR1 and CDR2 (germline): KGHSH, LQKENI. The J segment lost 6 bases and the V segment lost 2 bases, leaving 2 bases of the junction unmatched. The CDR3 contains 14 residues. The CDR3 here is CASSPGQGRQPQHF. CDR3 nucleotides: TGTGCCAGCTCACCAGGACAGGGGCGTCAGCCCCAGCATTTT.

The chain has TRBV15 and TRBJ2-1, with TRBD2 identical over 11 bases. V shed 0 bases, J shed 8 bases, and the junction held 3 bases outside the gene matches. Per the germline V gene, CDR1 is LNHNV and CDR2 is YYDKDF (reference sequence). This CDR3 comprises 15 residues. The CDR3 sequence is CATSREALAGDEQFF. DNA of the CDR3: TGTGCCACCAGCAGAGAGGCACTAGCGGGGGATGAGCAGTTCTTC.

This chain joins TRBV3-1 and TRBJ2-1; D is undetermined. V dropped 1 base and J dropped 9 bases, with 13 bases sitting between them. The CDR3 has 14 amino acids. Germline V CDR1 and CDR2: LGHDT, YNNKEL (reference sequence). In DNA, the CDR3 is TGTGCCAGCAGCCAAGCGGCAAGGCCCCCTGAGCAGTTCTTC. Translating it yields CASSQAARPPEQFF.

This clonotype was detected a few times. The CDR3, as DNA: TGTGCCAGCAGCAAAAAGGGGGGACAAGTCTATGGCTACACCTTC. It is translated as CASSKKGGQVYGYTF. The chain uses TRBV11-2 and TRBJ1-2; maybe TRBD1 (6 bases). Trimming took off 5 bases at V and 4 bases at J, with 17 bases between the two ends. Germline-derived CDR1 and CDR2 are SGHAT and FQNNGV. The CDR3 is 15 amino acids.

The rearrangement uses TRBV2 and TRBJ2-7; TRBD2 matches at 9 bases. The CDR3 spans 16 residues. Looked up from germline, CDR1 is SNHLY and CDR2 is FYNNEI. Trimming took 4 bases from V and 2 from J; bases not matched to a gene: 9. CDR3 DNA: TGTGCCAGCAGTGGACTAGCGGCCACTCCTACCTACGAGCAGTACTTC. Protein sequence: CASSGLAATPTYEQYF.

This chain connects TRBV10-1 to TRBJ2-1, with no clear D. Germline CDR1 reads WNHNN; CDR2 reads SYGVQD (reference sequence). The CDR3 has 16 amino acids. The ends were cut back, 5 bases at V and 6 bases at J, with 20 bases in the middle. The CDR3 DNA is TGCGCCAGCAGTAGCAGTAGTGGATCGGTTGCCAATGAGCAGTTCTTC. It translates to CASSSSSGSVANEQFF.

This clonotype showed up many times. CDR3 sequence reads: CASSLDTLNTEAFF. In DNA, the CDR3 is TGCGCCAGCAGCTTGGACACCCTGAACACTGAAGCTTTCTTT. V and J are TRBV5-1 and TRBJ1-1, with D uncertain. The CDR3 covers 14 residues. Germline V gene lookup returns CDR1 SGHRS and CDR2 YFSETQ. Between the trimmed V and J ends, which lost 0 bases and 0 bases, there was a span of 6 bases.

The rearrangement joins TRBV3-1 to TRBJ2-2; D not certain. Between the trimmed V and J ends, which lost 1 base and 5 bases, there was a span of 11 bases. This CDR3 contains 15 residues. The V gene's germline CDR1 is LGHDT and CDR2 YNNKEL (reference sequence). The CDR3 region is CASSQGVMRTGELFF. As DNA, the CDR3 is TGTGCCAGCAGCCAAGGGGTAATGAGGACCGGGGAGCTGTTTTTT.

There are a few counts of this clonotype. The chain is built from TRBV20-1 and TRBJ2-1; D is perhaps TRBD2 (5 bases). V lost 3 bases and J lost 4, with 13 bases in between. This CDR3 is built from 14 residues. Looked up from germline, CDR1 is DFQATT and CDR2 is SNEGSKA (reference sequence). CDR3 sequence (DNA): TGCAGTGCTAGTAATGATAGGAGGTACAATGAGCAGTTCTTC. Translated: CSASNDRRYNEQFF.

The CDR3 DNA sequence: TGTGCCAGCAGTTACTCGCTCCTAGCGGGTTCCTACGAGCAGTACTTC. It codes for CASSYSLLAGSYEQYF. This chain connects TRBV6-5 to TRBJ2-7; 8 nucleotides line up with TRBD2. V gave up 0 bases and J gave up 1 base; unmatched junction bases: 5. Germline assignment: CDR1 MNHEY and CDR2 SVGAGI. CDR3 size: 16 residues.

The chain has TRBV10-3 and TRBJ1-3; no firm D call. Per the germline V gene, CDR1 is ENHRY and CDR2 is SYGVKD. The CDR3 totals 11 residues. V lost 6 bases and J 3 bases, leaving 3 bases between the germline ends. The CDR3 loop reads CAIRIGNTIYF. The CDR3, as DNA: TGTGCCATCAGAATTGGAAACACCATATATTTT.

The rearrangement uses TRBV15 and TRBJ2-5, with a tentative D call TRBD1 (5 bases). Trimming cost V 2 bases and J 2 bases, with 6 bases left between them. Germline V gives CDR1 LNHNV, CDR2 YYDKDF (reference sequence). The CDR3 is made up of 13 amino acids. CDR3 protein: CATSRRQQETQYF. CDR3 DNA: TGTGCCACCAGCAGACGACAGCAAGAGACCCAGTACTTC.

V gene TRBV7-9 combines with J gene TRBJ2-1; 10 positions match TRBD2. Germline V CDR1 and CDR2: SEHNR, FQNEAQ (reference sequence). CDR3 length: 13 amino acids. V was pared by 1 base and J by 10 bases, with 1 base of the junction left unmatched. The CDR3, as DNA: TGTGCCAGCAGCTTAGGGACTAGCGGCGAGCAGTTCTTC. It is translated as CASSLGTSGEQFF.

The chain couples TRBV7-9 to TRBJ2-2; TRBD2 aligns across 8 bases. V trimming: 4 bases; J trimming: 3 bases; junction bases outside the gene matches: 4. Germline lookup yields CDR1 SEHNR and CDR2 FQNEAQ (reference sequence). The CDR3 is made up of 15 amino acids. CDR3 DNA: TGTGCCAGCAGCTCCGGGACTAGGGACACCGGGGAGCTGTTTTTT. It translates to CASSSGTRDTGELFF.

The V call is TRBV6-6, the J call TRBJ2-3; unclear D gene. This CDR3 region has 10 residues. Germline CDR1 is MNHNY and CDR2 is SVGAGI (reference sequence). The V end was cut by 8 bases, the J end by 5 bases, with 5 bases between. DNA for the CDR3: TGTGCCAGCGTTGAAGATACGCAGTATTTT. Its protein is CASVEDTQYF.

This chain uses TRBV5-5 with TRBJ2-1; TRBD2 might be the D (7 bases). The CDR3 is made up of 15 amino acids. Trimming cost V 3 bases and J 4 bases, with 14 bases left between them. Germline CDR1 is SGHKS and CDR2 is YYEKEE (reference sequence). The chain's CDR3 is CASSWGGQRYNEQFF. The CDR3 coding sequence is TGTGCCAGCAGCTGGGGGGGACAACGTTACAATGAGCAGTTCTTC.

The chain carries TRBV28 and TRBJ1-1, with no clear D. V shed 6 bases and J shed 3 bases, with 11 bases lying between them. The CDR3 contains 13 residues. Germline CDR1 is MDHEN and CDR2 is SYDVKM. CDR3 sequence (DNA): TGTGCCAGCAGCCCCTTTACGTACACTGAAGCTTTCTTT. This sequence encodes CASSPFTYTEAFF.

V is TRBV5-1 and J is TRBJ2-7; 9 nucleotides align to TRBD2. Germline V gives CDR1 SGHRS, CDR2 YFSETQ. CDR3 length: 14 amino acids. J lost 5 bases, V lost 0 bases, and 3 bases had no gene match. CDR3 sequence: CASSLAPSGNEQYF. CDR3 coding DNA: TGCGCCAGCAGCTTGGCTCCTAGCGGGAACGAGCAGTACTTC.

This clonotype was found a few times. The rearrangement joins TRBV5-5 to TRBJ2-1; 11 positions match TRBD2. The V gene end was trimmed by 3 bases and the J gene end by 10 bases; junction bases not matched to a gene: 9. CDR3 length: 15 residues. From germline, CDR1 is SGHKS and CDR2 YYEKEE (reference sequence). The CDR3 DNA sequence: TGTGCCAGCAGCTCCGGGACTAGCGGTACTAAGGAGCAGTTCTTC. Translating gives CASSSGTSGTKEQFF.

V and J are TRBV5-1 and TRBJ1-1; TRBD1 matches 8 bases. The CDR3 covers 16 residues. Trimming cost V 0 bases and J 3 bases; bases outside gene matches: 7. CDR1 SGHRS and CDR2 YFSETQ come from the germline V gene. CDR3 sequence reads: CASSLAGLTGDTEAFF. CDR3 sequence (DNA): TGCGCCAGCAGCTTGGCAGGATTGACAGGGGACACTGAAGCTTTCTTT.

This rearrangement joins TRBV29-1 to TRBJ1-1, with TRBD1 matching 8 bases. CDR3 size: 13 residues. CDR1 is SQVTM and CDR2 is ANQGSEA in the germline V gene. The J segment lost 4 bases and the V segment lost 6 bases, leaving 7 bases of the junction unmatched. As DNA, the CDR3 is TGCAGCGTCGTGGACAGGGAGGGCACTGAAGCTTTCTTT. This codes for CSVVDREGTEAFF.

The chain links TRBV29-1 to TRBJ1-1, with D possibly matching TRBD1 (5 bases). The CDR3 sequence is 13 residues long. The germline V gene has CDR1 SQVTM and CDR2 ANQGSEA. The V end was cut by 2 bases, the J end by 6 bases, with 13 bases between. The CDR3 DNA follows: TGCAGCGTTGAACTGGGGGGAGGGGCTGAAGCTTTCTTT. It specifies CSVELGGGAEAFF.

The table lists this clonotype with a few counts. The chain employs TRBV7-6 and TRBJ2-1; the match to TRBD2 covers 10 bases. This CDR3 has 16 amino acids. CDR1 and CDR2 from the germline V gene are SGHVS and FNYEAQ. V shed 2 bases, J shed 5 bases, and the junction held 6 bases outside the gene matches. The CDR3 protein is CASSLPPGTSDNEQFF. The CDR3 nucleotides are TGTGCCAGCAGCTTACCCCCTGGGACTAGCGACAATGAGCAGTTCTTC.

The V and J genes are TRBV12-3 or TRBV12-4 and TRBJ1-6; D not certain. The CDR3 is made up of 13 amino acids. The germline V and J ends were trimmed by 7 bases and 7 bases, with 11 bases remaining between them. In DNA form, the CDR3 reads TGTGCCAGCAATAGGGTGCGGAATTCACCCCTCCACTTT. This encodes CASNRVRNSPLHF.

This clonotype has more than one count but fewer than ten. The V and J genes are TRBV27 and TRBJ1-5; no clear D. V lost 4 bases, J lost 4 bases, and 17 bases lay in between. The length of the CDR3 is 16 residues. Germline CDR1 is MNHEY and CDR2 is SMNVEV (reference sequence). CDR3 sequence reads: CASSSSVGIGNQPQHF. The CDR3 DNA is TGTGCCAGCAGTTCATCGGTAGGGATAGGGAATCAGCCCCAGCATTTT.